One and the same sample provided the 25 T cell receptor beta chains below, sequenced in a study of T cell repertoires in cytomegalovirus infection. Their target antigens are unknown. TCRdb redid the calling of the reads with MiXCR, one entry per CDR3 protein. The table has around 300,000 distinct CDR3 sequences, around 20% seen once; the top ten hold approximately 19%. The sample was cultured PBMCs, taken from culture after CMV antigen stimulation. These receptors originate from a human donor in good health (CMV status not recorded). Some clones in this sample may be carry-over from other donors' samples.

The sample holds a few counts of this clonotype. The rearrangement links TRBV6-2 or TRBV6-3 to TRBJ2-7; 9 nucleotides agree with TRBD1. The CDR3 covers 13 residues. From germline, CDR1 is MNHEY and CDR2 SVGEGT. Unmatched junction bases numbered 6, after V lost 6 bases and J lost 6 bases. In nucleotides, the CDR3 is TGTGCCAGCAGGACGGACAGGGGAGGCGAGCAGTACGTC. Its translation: CASRTDRGGEQYV.

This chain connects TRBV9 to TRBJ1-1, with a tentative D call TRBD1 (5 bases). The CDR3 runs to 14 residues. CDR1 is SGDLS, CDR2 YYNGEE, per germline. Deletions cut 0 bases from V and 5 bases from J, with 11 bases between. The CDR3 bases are TGTGCCAGCAGCGTAGCGGTGGAGGGGACTGAAGCTTTCTTT. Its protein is CASSVAVEGTEAFF.

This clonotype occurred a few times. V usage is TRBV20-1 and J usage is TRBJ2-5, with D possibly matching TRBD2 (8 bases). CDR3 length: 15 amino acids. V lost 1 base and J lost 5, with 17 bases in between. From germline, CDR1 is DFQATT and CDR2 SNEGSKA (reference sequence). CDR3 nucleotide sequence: TGCAGTGCTAGAGGTGGGCGGGAGGACAGGGAGACCCAGTACTTC. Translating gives CSARGGREDRETQYF.

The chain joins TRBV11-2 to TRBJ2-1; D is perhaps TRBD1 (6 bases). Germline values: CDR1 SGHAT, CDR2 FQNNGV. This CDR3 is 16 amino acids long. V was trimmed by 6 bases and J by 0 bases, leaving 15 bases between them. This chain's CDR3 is CASRNLGQGSYNEQFF. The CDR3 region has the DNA TGTGCCAGCAGGAATCTGGGACAAGGCTCCTACAATGAGCAGTTCTTC.

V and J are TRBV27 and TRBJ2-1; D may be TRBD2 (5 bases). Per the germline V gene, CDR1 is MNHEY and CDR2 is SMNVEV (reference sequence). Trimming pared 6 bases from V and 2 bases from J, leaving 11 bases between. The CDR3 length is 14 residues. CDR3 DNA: TGTGCCAGCAGGTCCAGCGGAGCCTACAATGAGCAGTTCTTC. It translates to CASRSSGAYNEQFF.

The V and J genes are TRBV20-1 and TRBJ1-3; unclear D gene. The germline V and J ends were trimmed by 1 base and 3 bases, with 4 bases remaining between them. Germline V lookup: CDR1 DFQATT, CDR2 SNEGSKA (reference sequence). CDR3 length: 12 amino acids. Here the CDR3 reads CSARGIGNTIYF. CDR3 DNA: TGCAGTGCTAGAGGGATTGGAAACACCATATATTTT.

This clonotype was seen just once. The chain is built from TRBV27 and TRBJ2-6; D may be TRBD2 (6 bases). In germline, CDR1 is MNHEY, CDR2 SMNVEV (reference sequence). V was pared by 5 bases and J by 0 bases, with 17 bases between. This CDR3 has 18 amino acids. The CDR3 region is CASSPGRGFGSGANVLTF. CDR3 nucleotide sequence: TGTGCCAGCAGTCCTGGACGGGGGTTCGGCTCTGGGGCCAACGTCCTGACTTTC.

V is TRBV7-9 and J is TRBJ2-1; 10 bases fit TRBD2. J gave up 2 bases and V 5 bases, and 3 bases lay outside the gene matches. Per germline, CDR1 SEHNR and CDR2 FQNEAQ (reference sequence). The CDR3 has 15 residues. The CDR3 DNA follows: TGTGCCAGCAGCGCAGCGGGAGGGCCCTACAATGAGCAGTTCTTC. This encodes CASSAAGGPYNEQFF.

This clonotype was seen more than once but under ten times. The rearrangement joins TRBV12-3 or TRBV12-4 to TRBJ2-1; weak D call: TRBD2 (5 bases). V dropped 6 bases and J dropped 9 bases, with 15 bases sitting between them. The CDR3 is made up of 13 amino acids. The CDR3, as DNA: TGTGCCAGCAGGCGGACTCCTCCGGTTGAGCAGTTCTTC. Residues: CASRRTPPVEQFF.

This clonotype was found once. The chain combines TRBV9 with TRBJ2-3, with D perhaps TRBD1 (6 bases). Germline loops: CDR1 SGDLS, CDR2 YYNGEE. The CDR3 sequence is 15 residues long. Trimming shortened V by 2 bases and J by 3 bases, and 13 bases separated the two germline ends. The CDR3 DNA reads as TGTGCCAGCAGCGTGCAGGGGAGTGGGACAGATACGCAGTATTTT. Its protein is CASSVQGSGTDTQYF.

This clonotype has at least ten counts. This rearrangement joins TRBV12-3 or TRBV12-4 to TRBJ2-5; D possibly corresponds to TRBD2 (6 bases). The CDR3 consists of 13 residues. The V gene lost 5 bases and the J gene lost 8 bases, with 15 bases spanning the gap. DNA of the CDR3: TGTGCCAGCAGTGCGGGACTCCAAGGAACCCAGTACTTC. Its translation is CASSAGLQGTQYF.

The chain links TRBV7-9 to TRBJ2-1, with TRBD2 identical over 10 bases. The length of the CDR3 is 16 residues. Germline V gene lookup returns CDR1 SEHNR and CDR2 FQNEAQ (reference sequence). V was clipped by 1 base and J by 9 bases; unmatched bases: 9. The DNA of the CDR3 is TGTGCCAGCAGCTTAGTCCGAGCGGGAGGGATCCGTGAGCAGTTCTTC. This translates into CASSLVRAGGIREQFF. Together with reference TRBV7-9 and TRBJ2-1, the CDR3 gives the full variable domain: DTGVSQNPRHKITKRGQNVTFRCDPISEHNRLYWYRQTLGQGPEFLTYFQNEAQLEKSRLLSDRFSAERPKGSFSTLEIQRTEQGDSAMYLCASSLVRAGGIREQFFGPGTRLTVL.

CDR3 bases: TGTGCCAGCAGCTTAAGTCTAGCGGGAGATCGGAGGGAGCAGTACTTC. Protein: CASSLSLAGDRREQYF. V is TRBV7-9 and J is TRBJ2-7, with 10 nucleotides matching TRBD2. The CDR3 has 16 amino acids. V lost 2 bases and J lost 7; bases outside the gene matches: 11. Germline values: CDR1 SEHNR, CDR2 FQNEAQ (reference sequence).

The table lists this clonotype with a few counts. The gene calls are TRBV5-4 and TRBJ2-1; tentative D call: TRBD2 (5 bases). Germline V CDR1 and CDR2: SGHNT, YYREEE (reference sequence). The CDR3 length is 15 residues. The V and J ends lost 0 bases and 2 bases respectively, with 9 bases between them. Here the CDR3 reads CASSLEGRTYNEQFF. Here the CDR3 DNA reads TGTGCCAGCAGCTTGGAAGGGAGAACCTACAATGAGCAGTTCTTC. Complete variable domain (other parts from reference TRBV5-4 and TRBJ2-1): ETGVTQSPTHLIKTRGQQVTLRCSSQSGHNTVSWYQQALGQGPQFIFQYYREEENGRGNFPPRFSGLQFPNYSSELNVNALELDDSALYLCASSLEGRTYNEQFFGPGTRLTVL.

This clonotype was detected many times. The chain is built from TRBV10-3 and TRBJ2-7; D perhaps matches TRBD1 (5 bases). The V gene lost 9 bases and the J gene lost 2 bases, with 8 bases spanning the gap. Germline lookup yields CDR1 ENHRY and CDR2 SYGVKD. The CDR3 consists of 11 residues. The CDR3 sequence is CAISDTYEQYV. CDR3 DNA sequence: TGTGCCATTTCGGACACCTACGAGCAGTACGTC.

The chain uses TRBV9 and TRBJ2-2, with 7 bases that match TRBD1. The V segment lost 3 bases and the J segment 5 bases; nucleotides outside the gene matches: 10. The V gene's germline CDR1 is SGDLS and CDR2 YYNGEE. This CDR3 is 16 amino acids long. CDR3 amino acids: CASSARTGRETGELFF. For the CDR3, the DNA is TGTGCCAGCAGCGCACGGACAGGTAGAGAAACCGGGGAGCTGTTTTTT.

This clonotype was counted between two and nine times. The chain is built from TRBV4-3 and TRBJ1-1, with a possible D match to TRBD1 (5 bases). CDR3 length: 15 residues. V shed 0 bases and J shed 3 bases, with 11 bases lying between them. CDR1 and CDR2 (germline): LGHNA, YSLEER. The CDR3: CASSQDTGRDTEAFF. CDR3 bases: TGCGCCAGCAGCCAAGATACGGGGCGGGACACTGAAGCTTTCTTT.

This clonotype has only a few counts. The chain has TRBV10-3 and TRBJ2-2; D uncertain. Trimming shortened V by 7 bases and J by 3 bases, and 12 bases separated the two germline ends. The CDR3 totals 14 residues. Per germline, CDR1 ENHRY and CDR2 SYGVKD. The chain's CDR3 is CAIKNRKDTGELFF. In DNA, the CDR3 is TGTGCCATCAAAAATAGGAAAGACACCGGGGAGCTGTTTTTT.

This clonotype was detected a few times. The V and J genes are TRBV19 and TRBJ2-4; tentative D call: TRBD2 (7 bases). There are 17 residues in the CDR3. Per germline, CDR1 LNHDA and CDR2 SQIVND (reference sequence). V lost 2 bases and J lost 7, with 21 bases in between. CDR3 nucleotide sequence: TGTGCCAGTAGTATATCACAGGGAGGGAGGGCCCTTAACATTCAGTACTTC. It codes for CASSISQGGRALNIQYF.

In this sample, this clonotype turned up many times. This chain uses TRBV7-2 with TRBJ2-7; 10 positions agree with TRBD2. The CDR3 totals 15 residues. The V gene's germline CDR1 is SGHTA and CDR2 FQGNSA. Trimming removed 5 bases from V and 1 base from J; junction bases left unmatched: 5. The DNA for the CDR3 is TGTGCCAGCAGCCCTTCAGCGGGAGGGTCCTACGAGCAGTACGTC. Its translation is CASSPSAGGSYEQYV.

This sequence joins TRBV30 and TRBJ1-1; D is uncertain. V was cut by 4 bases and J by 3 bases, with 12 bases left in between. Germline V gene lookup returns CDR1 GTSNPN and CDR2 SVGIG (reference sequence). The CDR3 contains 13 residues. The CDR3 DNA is TGTGCCTGGACTAGGGAAAGGTACACTGAAGCTTTCTTT. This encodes CAWTRERYTEAFF.

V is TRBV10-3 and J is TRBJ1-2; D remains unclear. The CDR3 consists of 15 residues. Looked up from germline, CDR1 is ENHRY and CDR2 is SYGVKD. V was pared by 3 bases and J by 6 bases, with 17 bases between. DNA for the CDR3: TGTGCCATCAGTGAACGGTTATCCGGGTTCGATGGCTACACCTTC. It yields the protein CAISERLSGFDGYTF.

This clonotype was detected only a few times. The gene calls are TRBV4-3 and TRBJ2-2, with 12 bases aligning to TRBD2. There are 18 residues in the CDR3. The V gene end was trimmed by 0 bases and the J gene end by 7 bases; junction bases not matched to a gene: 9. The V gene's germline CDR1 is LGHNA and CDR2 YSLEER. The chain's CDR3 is CASSQDLTTSGSRGELFF. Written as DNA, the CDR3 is TGCGCCAGCAGCCAAGATCTGACGACTAGCGGGAGTCGCGGGGAGCTGTTTTTT.

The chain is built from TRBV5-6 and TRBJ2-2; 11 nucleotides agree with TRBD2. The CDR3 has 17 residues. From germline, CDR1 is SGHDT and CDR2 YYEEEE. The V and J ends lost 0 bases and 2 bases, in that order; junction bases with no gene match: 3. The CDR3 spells CASSLGLAGLNTGELFF. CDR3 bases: TGTGCCAGCAGCTTGGGACTAGCGGGACTAAACACCGGGGAGCTGTTTTTT.

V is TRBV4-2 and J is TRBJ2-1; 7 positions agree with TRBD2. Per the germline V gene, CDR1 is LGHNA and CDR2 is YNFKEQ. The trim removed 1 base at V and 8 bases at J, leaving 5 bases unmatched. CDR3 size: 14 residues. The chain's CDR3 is CASSQAGGFDEQFF. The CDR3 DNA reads TGTGCCAGCAGCCAAGCGGGAGGCTTCGATGAGCAGTTCTTC.